These 10 T cell receptor beta chains share one sample of origin, sequenced in a study of vaccination effects on CD4 cells after COVID-19. The method was immunoSEQ multiplex PCR; TCRdb's version includes in-frame clones alone and lacks a portion of them. The sample comprises about 24,000 clones, 70% to 80% of which are singletons, and about an eighth rests with the top ten. Antigen-specific CD4+ T cell clonotypes were called by their expansion after viral peptide-pool culture in ViraFEST. Cells that had been cultured for approximately ten days were the source of isolated CD4+ T cells. Vaccine recipients lacked prior SARS-CoV-2 infection and had negative nucleocapsid antibodies. Their antigens remain unidentified. The sample was CD4+ T cells from PBMCs cultured with HCoV-OC43 spike peptides, taken before COVID-19 vaccination. Subset defined: HCoV-OC43 spike overlapping peptide pool stimulation. The source of these receptors is a human donor who received a COVID-19 vaccine.

The gene calls are TRBV18 and TRBJ2-5, with a tentative D call TRBD2 (6 bases). Trimming pared 3 bases from V and 5 bases from J, leaving 16 bases between. From germline, CDR1 is KGHSH and CDR2 LQKENI. This CDR3 region has 15 residues. CDR3 in amino acids: CASSPGTGVQETQYF. For the CDR3, the DNA is TGTGCCAGCTCACCTGGGACGGGAGTGCAGGAGACCCAGTACTTC.

The rearrangement links TRBV7-2 to TRBJ2-7; D might be TRBD1 (6 bases). This CDR3 region has 12 residues. Trimming removed 4 bases at V and 3 bases at J, with 7 bases between. CDR1 is SGHTA and CDR2 is FQGNSA in the germline V gene. The CDR3 DNA reads as TGTGCCAGCAGCTCACAGGGCTACGAGCAGTACTTC. This gives the protein CASSSQGYEQYF. The full variable domain, its missing parts supplied by reference TRBV7-2 and TRBJ2-7, is GAGVSQSPSNKVTEKGKDVELRCDPISGHTALYWYRQSLGQGLEFLIYFQGNSAPDKSGLPSDRFSAERTGGSVSTLTIQRTQQEDSAVYLCASSSQGYEQYFGPGTRLTVT.

The V call is TRBV24-1, the J call TRBJ2-1, with 7 positions matching TRBD2. The V segment lost 12 bases and the J segment 3 bases; nucleotides outside the gene matches: 37. The CDR3 has 23 amino acids. Germline V gene sequence: CDR1 KGHDR, CDR2 SFDVKD. For the CDR3, the DNA is TGTGCCCCTCCGAGGATGGCGGGAGCTGTTTATGAAGCCCGAGTTTATAGCTACAATGAGCAGTTCTTC. It is translated as CAPPRMAGAVYEARVYSYNEQFF.

The chain links TRBV25-1 to TRBJ2-2; D is undetermined. The CDR3 sequence is 16 residues long. Germline assignment: CDR1 MGHDK and CDR2 SYGVNS. V shed 2 bases and J shed 0 bases, with 10 bases lying between them. CDR3 sequence: CASSEISAPNTGELFF. The CDR3 nucleotides read TGTGCCAGCAGTGAAATCTCCGCACCGAACACCGGGGAGCTGTTTTTT. The whole variable domain, remainder taken from reference TRBV25-1 and TRBJ2-2, is EADIYQTPRYLVIGTGKKITLECSQTMGHDKMYWYQQDPGMELHLIHYSYGVNSTEKGDLSSESTVSRIRTEHFPLTLESARPSHTSQYLCASSEISAPNTGELFFGEGSRLTVL.

The genes are TRBV11-3 and TRBJ1-1; 9 nucleotides match TRBD1. The CDR3 is 17 amino acids. Per germline, CDR1 SGHNT and CDR2 YENEEA. V lost 0 bases, J lost 4 bases, and 9 bases stayed unmatched. The CDR3, as DNA: TGTGCCAGCAGCTTAGAGGCGCGGGACAGGGATGGCACTGAAGCTTTCTTT. It specifies CASSLEARDRDGTEAFF. Drawing the rest from reference TRBV11-3 and TRBJ1-1, the complete variable domain is EAGVVQSPRYKIIEKKQPVAFWCNPISGHNTLYWYLQNLGQGPELLIRYENEEAVDDSQLPKDRFSAERLKGVDSTLKIQPAELGDSAVYLCASSLEARDRDGTEAFFGQGTRLTVV.

The V and J genes are TRBV19 and TRBJ1-1; D remains unclear. The CDR3 has 16 residues. Germline V gene sequence: CDR1 LNHDA, CDR2 SQIVND (reference sequence). Trimming stripped 3 bases from V and 0 bases from J, with 14 bases between. Written as DNA, the CDR3 is TGTGCCAGTAGTATCCAGGATGGCACCATGAACACTGAAGCTTTCTTT. It translates to CASSIQDGTMNTEAFF.

The genes are TRBV29-1 and TRBJ2-1; 11 bases map to TRBD2. This CDR3 spans 15 amino acids. J was trimmed by 9 bases and V by 2 bases; bases with no gene match: 9. CDR1 and CDR2 from the germline V gene are SQVTM and ANQGSEA. The CDR3 nucleotides are TGCAGCGTTGAACAATACGGGCTAGCGGGAGGTGAGCAGTTCTTC. Amino acid sequence: CSVEQYGLAGGEQFF.

The chain couples TRBV2 to TRBJ1-5; unclear D gene. This CDR3 is 12 amino acids long. The V gene's germline CDR1 is SNHLY and CDR2 FYNNEI. Trimming took off 4 bases at V and 7 bases at J, with 8 bases between the two ends. CDR3 DNA sequence: TGTGCCAGCAGTGGAGGGCTCCAGCCCCAGCATTTT. Translation: CASSGGLQPQHF.

V and J are TRBV19 and TRBJ1-2; 10 bases fit TRBD1. Germline lookup yields CDR1 LNHDA and CDR2 SQIVND (reference sequence). V shed 3 bases, J shed 5 bases, and the junction held 6 bases outside the gene matches. The length of the CDR3 is 15 residues. CDR3 residues: CASSIMGQGLYGYTF. As DNA, the CDR3 is TGTGCCAGTAGTATTATGGGACAGGGGCTGTATGGCTACACCTTC.

The J gene is TRBJ1-3, the V gene TRBV3-1 (or the pseudogene TRBV3-2), with 7 bases aligning to TRBD1. Germline CDR1 and CDR2: LGHDT and YNNKEL (reference sequence). CDR3 length: 16 residues. V was pared by 0 bases and J by 5 bases, with 7 bases of the junction left unmatched. Here the CDR3 reads CASSQEATGFRNTIYF. The CDR3 nucleotides are TGTGCCAGCAGCCAAGAGGCGACAGGGTTTAGAAACACCATATATTTT.